The 10 T cell receptor beta chains given below trace back to one sample, sequenced in a study of TIL therapy for anti-PD-1-resistant metastatic lung cancer. The time point here: pre-treatment sample, taken before nivolumab and TIL therapy. The libraries were made with immunoSEQ v3. Sequencing was performed with immunoSEQ multiplex PCR; in TCRdb, only in-frame clones are kept and a portion is missing. Here the sample spans some 46,000 clones, 79% being singletons. The sequencing used blood, collected at baseline. The receptors shown here come from an older man with non-small cell lung cancer.

This clone was found once. This rearrangement joins TRBV5-6 to TRBJ2-2; TRBD1 agrees at 10 bases. Germline V CDR1 and CDR2: SGHDT, YYEEEE. This CDR3 is built from 15 residues. Trimming removed 4 bases from V and 3 bases from J; junction bases left unmatched: 3. CDR3 sequence (DNA): TGTGCCAGCAGCCGGGACAGGGGCTACACCGGGGAGCTGTTTTTT. Translating it yields CASSRDRGYTGELFF.

The V and J genes are TRBV5-1 and TRBJ1-2, with TRBD1 as a possible D gene (6 bases). The CDR3 is made up of 14 amino acids. The germline V gene encodes CDR1 SGHRS and CDR2 YFSETQ. V lost 1 base and J 4 bases, leaving 11 bases between the germline ends. The CDR3 region is CASSLTGLGYGYTF. The CDR3 DNA reads as TGCGCCAGCAGCTTGACAGGGCTAGGCTATGGCTACACCTTC. Based on the CDR3 plus reference TRBV5-1 and TRBJ1-2, the full variable domain is KAGVTQTPRYLIKTRGQQVTLSCSPISGHRSVSWYQQTPGQGLQFLFEYFSETQRNKGNFPGRFSGRQFSNSRSEMNVSTLELGDSALYLCASSLTGLGYGYTFGSGTRLTVV.

The chain recombines TRBV29-1 with TRBJ2-7, with 11 bases fitting TRBD2. The CDR3 spans 16 residues. V gave up 4 bases and J gave up 3 bases; unmatched junction bases: 11. Germline values: CDR1 SQVTM, CDR2 ANQGSEA. The CDR3 DNA follows: TGCAGCGTTGTGGGCTCGGGGACTAGCGGTTACTACGAGCAGTACTTC. It specifies CSVVGSGTSGYYEQYF.

The V call is TRBV5-4, the J call TRBJ2-1; 8 nucleotides match TRBD2. V trimming: 1 base; J trimming: 3 bases; junction bases outside the gene matches: 9. The germline V gene encodes CDR1 SGHNT and CDR2 YYREEE (reference sequence). This CDR3 has 17 amino acids. The CDR3 coding sequence is TGTGCCAGCAGCTTGTCCGGGACTAGAGGAAGCTACAATGAGCAGTTCTTC. It is translated as CASSLSGTRGSYNEQFF. Variable domain in full (rest from reference TRBV5-4 and TRBJ2-1): ETGVTQSPTHLIKTRGQQVTLRCSSQSGHNTVSWYQQALGQGPQFIFQYYREEENGRGNFPPRFSGLQFPNYSSELNVNALELDDSALYLCASSLSGTRGSYNEQFFGPGTRLTVL.

The chain carries TRBV6-5 and TRBJ2-3; D tentatively fits TRBD1 or TRBD2 (6 bases each). The germline gives CDR1 MNHEY, CDR2 SVGAGI. V was trimmed by 3 bases and J by 0 bases, leaving 13 bases between them. The CDR3 has 16 residues. This CDR3 is CASSYNGGSSTDTQYF. In DNA, the CDR3 is TGTGCCAGCAGTTATAACGGGGGCTCTAGCACAGATACGCAGTATTTT.

This clone was observed a few times. This chain uses TRBV27 with TRBJ1-5; tentative D call: TRBD1 (6 bases). Germline lookup yields CDR1 MNHEY and CDR2 SMNVEV (reference sequence). CDR3 length: 14 residues. V lost 2 bases and J lost 5, with 10 bases in between. The CDR3 reads CASSLRQEDQPQHF. CDR3 in DNA: TGTGCCAGCAGTTTACGACAGGAGGATCAGCCCCAGCATTTT.

This rearrangement joins TRBV25-1 to TRBJ2-7; TRBD1 matches 8 bases. There are 14 residues in the CDR3. From germline, CDR1 is MGHDK and CDR2 SYGVNS. V was pared by 6 bases and J by 6 bases, with 10 bases of the junction left unmatched. CDR3 loop: CASSPPQGAAEQYF. CDR3 bases: TGTGCCAGCAGCCCGCCCCAGGGGGCGGCCGAGCAGTACTTC.

V gene TRBV18 combines with J gene TRBJ2-3, with unresolved D. The length of the CDR3 is 14 residues. The V end was cut by 0 bases, the J end by 0 bases, with 4 bases between. Germline V gene data show CDR1 as KGHSH and CDR2 as LQKENI. The CDR3 coding sequence is TGTGCCAGCTCACCACCGGGGAGCACAGATACGCAGTATTTT. Translation: CASSPPGSTDTQYF.

The CDR3 region is CASSLGRIPNTEAFF. The CDR3 coding sequence is TGTGCCAGCAGCTTAGGCAGGATCCCGAACACTGAAGCTTTCTTT. The gene calls are TRBV7-8 and TRBJ1-1; D is ambiguous. The CDR3 runs 15 residues. Between the trimmed V and J ends, which lost 1 base and 1 base, there was a span of 10 bases. CDR1 and CDR2 (germline): SGHVS, FQNEAQ. Drawing the rest from reference TRBV7-8 and TRBJ1-1, the complete variable domain is GAGVSQSPRYKVAKRGQDVALRCDPISGHVSLFWYQQALGQGPEFLTYFQNEAQLDKSGLPSDRFFAERPEGSVSTLKIQRTQQEDSAVYLCASSLGRIPNTEAFFGQGTRLTVV.

The J gene is TRBJ1-5, the V gene TRBV2; D not certain. CDR3 length: 15 residues. Germline loops: CDR1 SNHLY, CDR2 FYNNEI. The ends were cut back, 3 bases at V and 0 bases at J, with 9 bases in the middle. CDR3 amino acids: CASSDTLTSNQPQHF. The CDR3 DNA reads as TGTGCCAGCAGTGATACCTTGACTAGCAATCAGCCCCAGCATTTT. The full variable domain, completed using reference TRBV2 and TRBJ1-5, is EPEVTQTPSHQVTQMGQEVILRCVPISNHLYFYWYRQILGQKVEFLVSFYNNEISEKSEIFDDQFSVERPDGSNFTLKIRSTKLEDSAMYFCASSDTLTSNQPQHFGDGTRLSIL.